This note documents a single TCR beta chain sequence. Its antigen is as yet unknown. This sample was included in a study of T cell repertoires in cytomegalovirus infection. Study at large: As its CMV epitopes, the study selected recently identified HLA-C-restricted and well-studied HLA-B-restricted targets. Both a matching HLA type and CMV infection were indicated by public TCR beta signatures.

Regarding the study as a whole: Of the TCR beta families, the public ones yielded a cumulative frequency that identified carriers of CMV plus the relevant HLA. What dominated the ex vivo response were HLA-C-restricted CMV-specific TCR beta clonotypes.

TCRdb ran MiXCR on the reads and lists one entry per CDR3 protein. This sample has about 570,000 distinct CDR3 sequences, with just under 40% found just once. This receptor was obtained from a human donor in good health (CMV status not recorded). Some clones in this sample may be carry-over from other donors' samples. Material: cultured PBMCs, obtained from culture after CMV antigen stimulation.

CDR3 nucleotide sequence: TGTGCCAGTCAGGGGGGAAAGACCCAGTACTTC. Its protein is CASQGGKTQYF. The chain couples TRBV7-2 to TRBJ2-5, with a weak D call TRBD1 (7 bases). Trimming cost V 9 bases and J 6 bases, with 11 bases left between them. Germline V gene data show CDR1 as SGHTA and CDR2 as FQGNSA. The CDR3 has 11 amino acids.